This is a list of T cell receptor beta chains from one sample in a study of blood T cell repertoires in COVID-19. Measured with immunoSEQ multiplex PCR; TCRdb has only the in-frame clones, and not every one. The table has about 130,000 clones, roughly 72% seen once. The sequenced sample consisted of peripheral blood. The receptors originated from a man in his 60s with acute or convalescent COVID-19. CDR3s include the opening cysteine and the closing phenylalanine or tryptophan. Fields, in order: clone size, J gene, D gene, V gene, CDR3 DNA, CDR3 protein. The D gene is left open where the match is weak. Where a row states a size, it is once, few, many or the class of an expanded clone; other rows omit it.

size: -
J: TRBJ2-7
D: -
V: TRBV7-6
DNA: TGTGCCAGCAGCTTAGGGGACAACTACGAGCAGTACTTC
CDR3: CASSLGDNYEQYF

size: -
J: TRBJ1-2
D: TRBD1
V: TRBV19
DNA: TGTGCCAGTAGTCCGGGACAGGGGCGCGGCTACACCTTC
CDR3: CASSPGQGRGYTF

size: -
J: TRBJ2-7
D: TRBD2
V: TRBV29-1
DNA: TGCAGCGTTTCGGGAGGCCGGAGCTCCTACGAGCAGTACTTC
CDR3: CSVSGGRSSYEQYF

size: -
J: TRBJ2-7
D: -
V: TRBV11-2
DNA: TGTGCCAGCAGCTTTTCCGGGATTGGCGAGCAGTACTTC
CDR3: CASSFSGIGEQYF

size: -
J: TRBJ2-3
D: -
V: TRBV6-1
DNA: TGTGCCAGCAGTGAATGGGTAGCAAGTGCAGATACGCAGTATTTT
CDR3: CASSEWVASADTQYF

size: few
J: TRBJ2-5
D: TRBD2
V: TRBV5-1
DNA: TGCGCCAGCAGCGCGAGGGGACTAGCGGGGGGGCCCCGAGAGACCCAGTACTTC
CDR3: CASSARGLAGGPRETQYF

size: -
J: TRBJ1-2
D: -
V: TRBV30
DNA: TGTGCCTCCCGCCGGGGGGGACCCTATGGCTACACCTTC
CDR3: CASRRGGPYGYTF

size: -
J: TRBJ2-1
D: TRBD2
V: TRBV27
DNA: TGTGCCAGCAGCCTACTAGCGGGGATTCCCAATGAGCAGTTCTTC
CDR3: CASSLLAGIPNEQFF

size: -
J: TRBJ2-7
D: TRBD1
V: TRBV9
DNA: TGTGCCAGCTCGGCAGGGGGATTCCACGAGCAGTACTTC
CDR3: CASSAGGFHEQYF

size: -
J: TRBJ1-2
D: TRBD1
V: TRBV11-2
DNA: TGTGCCAGCAGCCCATGGACAGGGGACGGCTACACCTTC
CDR3: CASSPWTGDGYTF

size: -
J: TRBJ2-7
D: TRBD2
V: TRBV23-1
DNA: TGCGCCAGCAGCACTAGCGGGGCCTCCTACGAGCAGTACTTC
CDR3: CASSTSGASYEQYF

size: -
J: TRBJ2-5
D: TRBD1
V: TRBV2
DNA: TGTGCCAGCAGTCCCCAGACAGGGTTGGGGACCCAGTACTTC
CDR3: CASSPQTGLGTQYF

size: -
J: TRBJ2-1
D: -
V: TRBV24-1
DNA: TGTGCCACCAGTGATTTAGGGCCTGGTTCTGGGGCCAGGTCCTACAATGAGCAGTTCTTC
CDR3: CATSDLGPGSGARSYNEQFF

size: -
J: TRBJ2-1
D: TRBD1
V: TRBV7-3
DNA: TGTGCCAGCAGCCAACAGGGGGGCTCCTACAATGAGCAGTTCTTC
CDR3: CASSQQGGSYNEQFF

size: -
J: TRBJ1-5
D: -
V: TRBV2
DNA: TGTGCCAGCAGTGGCAGGACAGCCAATCAGCCCCAGCATTTT
CDR3: CASSGRTANQPQHF

size: -
J: TRBJ1-2
D: -
V: TRBV11-2
DNA: TGTGCCAGCAGCTTAAAGCCGGCAGGGAATAGCTACACCTTC
CDR3: CASSLKPAGNSYTF

size: few
J: TRBJ1-2
D: -
V: TRBV21-1
DNA: TGTGCCAGCAGCAAAGGGGACAGGTGGGAATTGTATGGCTACACCTTC
CDR3: CASSKGDRWELYGYTF

size: -
J: TRBJ2-7
D: TRBD2
V: TRBV7-9
DNA: TGTGCCAGCTCAGGACTAGCGGGGGTTGGAGAGCAGTACTTC
CDR3: CASSGLAGVGEQYF

size: -
J: TRBJ2-7
D: -
V: TRBV9
DNA: TGTGCCAGCAGCGTATATAGCGGAAACTACGAGCAGTACTTC
CDR3: CASSVYSGNYEQYF

size: -
J: TRBJ2-6
D: -
V: TRBV5-1
DNA: TGCGCCAGCAGCCCTGGCCTTTCCTCTGGGGCCAACGTCCTGACTTTC
CDR3: CASSPGLSSGANVLTF

size: -
J: TRBJ1-6
D: TRBD1
V: TRBV5-6
DNA: TGTGCCAGCACCAGAAACAGGGGGTTAAAGAATTCACCCCTCCACTTT
CDR3: CASTRNRGLKNSPLHF

size: -
J: TRBJ2-7
D: TRBD2
V: TRBV2
DNA: TGTGCCAGCAGTGAGAGCGGGGGGCACGAGCAGTACTTC
CDR3: CASSESGGHEQYF